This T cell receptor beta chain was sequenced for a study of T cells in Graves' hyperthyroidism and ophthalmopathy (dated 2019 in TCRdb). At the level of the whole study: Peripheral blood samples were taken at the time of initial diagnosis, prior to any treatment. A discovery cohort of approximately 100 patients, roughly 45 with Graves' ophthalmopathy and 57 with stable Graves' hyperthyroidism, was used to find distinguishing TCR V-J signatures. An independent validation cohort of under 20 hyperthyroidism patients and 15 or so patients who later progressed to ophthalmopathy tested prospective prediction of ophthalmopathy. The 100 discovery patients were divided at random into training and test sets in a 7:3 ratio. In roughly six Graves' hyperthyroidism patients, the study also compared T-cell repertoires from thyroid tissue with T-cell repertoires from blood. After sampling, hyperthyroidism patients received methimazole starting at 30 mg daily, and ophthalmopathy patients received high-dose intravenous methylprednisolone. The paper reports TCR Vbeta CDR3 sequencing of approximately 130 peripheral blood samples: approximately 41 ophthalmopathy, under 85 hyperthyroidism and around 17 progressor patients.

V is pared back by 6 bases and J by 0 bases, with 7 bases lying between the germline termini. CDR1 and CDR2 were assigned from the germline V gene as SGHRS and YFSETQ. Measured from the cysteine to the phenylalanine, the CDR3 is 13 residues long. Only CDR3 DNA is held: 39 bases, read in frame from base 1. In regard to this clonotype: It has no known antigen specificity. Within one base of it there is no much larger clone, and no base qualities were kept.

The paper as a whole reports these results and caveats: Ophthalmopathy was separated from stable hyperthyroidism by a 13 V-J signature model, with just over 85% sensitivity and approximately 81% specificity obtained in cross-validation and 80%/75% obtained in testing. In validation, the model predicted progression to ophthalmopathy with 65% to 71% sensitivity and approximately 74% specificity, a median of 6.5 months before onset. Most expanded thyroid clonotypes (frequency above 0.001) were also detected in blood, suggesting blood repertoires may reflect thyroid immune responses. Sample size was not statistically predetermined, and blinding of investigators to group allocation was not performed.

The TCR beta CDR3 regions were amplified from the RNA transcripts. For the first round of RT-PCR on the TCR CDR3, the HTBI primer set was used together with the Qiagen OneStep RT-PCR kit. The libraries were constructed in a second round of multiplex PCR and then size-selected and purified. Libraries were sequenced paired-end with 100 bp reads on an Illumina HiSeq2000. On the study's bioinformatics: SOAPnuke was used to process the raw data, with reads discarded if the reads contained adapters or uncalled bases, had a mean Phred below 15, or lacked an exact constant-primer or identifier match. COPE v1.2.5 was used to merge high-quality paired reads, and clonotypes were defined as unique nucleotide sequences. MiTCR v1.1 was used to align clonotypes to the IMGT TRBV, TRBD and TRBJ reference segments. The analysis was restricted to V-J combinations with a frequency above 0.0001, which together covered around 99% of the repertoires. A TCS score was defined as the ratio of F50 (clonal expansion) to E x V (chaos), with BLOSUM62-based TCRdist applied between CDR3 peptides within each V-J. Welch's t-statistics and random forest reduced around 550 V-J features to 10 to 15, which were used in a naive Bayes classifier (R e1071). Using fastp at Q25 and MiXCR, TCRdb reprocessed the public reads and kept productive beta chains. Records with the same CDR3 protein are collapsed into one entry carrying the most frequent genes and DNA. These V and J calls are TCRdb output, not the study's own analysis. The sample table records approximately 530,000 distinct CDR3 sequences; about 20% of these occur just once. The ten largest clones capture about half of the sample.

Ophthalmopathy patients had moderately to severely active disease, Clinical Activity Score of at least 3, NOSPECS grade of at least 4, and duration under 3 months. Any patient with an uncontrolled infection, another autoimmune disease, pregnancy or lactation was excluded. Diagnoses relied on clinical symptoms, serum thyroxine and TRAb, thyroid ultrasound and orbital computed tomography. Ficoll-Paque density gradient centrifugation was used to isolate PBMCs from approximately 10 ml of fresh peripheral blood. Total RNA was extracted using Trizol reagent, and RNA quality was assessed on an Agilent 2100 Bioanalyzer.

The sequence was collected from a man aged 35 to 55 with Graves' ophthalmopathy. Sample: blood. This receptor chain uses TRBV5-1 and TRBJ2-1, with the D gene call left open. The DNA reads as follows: TGCGCCAGCACGCTCCCCTCCTACAATGAGCAGTTCTTC. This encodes CASTLPSYNEQFF.